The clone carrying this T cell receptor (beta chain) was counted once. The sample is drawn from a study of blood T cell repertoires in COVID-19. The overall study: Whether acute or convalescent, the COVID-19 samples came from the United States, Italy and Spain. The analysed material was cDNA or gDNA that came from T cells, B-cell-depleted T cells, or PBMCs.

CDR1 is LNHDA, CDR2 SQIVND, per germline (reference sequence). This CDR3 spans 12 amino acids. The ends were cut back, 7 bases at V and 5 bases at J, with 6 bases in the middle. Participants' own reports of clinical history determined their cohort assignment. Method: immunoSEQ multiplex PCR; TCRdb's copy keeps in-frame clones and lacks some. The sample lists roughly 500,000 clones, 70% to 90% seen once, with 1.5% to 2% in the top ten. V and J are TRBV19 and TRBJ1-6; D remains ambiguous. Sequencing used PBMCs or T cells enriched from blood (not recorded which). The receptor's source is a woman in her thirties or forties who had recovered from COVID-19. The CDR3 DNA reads TGTGCCAGTAACGGGGATAATTCACCCCTCCACTTT. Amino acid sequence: CASNGDNSPLHF.